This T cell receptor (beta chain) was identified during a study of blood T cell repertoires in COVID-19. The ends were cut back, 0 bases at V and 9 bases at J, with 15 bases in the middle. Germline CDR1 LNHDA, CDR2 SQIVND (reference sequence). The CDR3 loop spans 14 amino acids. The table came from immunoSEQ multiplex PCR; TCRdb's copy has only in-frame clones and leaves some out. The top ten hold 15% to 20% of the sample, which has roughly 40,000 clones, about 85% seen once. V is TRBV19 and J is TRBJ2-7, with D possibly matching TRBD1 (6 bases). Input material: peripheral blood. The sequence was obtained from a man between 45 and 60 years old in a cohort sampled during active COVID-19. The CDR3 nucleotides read TGTGCCAGTAGTATAGATCTGGGGGCAAGTTGGCAGTACTTC. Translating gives CASSIDLGASWQYF. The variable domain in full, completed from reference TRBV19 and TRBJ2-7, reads DGGITQSPKYLFRKEGQNVTLSCEQNLNHDAMYWYRQDPGQGLRLIYYSQIVNDFQKGDIAEGYSVSREKKESFPLTVTSAQKNPTAFYLCASSIDLGASWQYFGPGTRLTVT.